Listed below are T cell receptor beta chains from one sample, sequenced in a study of CD8+CD57+ T cells in acquired aplastic anemia. TCRdb reanalysed the reads using MiXCR and keeps one entry per CDR3 protein. The sample shows 300,000 or so distinct CDR3 sequences, 45% to 70% of them seen only once. The specimen was sorted CD4+, CD8+, or CD8+CD57+ T cells (not recorded which) from PBMCs. Every receptor here comes from a human donor with severe aplastic anemia or a healthy control (not recorded which). Each CDR3 is given with its conserved first and last residue. The D gene is left open where the match is weak. Size is stated for part of the rows, as once, few or many counts, or as a class when the clone is expanded.

>.|TRBV5-1|TRBJ2-7|.
CASSLEGYPRDEQYF
TGCGCCAGCAGCTTGGAAGGGTACCCTAGAGACGAGCAGTACTTC
>.|TRBV19|TRBJ1-2|many
CARSNKKPGLYGYTF
TGTGCCAGGTCGAATAAAAAGCCCGGCCTCTATGGCTACACCTTC
>TRBD2|TRBV20-1|TRBJ2-5|.
CSASSGGQETQYF
TGCAGTGCCAGTAGCGGGGGGCAAGAGACCCAGTACTTC
>TRBD1|TRBV2|TRBJ1-3|.
CASWGRGRGNTIYF
TGTGCCAGCTGGGGCAGGGGGCGAGGAAACACCATATATTTT
>TRBD1|TRBV19|TRBJ2-5|many
CASRRDRGGQETQYF
TGTGCCAGTAGAAGAGACAGGGGAGGCCAAGAGACCCAGTACTTC
>TRBD1|TRBV20-1|TRBJ1-4|few
CSASHRGNEKLFF
TGCAGTGCTAGTCACAGGGGGAACGAAAAACTGTTTTTT
>TRBD2|TRBV20-1|TRBJ2-1|many
CSARDLGRGDYNEQFF
TGCAGTGCTAGAGATTTAGGGCGGGGGGACTACAATGAGCAGTTCTTC
>.|TRBV24-1|TRBJ2-1|few
CATSDLYREGQFF
TGTGCCACCAGTGATTTGTATAGGGAAGGGCAGTTCTTC
>.|TRBV4-1|TRBJ1-1|.
CASSQVQGVNTEAFF
TGCGCCAGCAGCCAAGTGCAGGGTGTGAACACTGAAGCTTTCTTT
>.|TRBV6-5|TRBJ2-7|.
CASRNRGGIYEQYF
TGTGCCAGCAGAAACAGGGGCGGGATCTACGAGCAGTACTTC
>.|TRBV5-5|TRBJ2-1|.
CASSPTGYNEQFF
TGCGCCAGCAGCCCCACGGGATACAATGAGCAGTTCTTC
>.|TRBV2|TRBJ1-5|.
CASMFSAGNQPQHF
TGTGCCAGCATGTTTAGTGCGGGCAATCAGCCCCAGCATTTT
>TRBD1|TRBV19|TRBJ2-3|many
CASSISQGAIDTQYF
TGTGCCAGTAGTATTAGTCAGGGGGCCATAGATACGCAGTATTTT
>.|TRBV7-2|TRBJ1-1|.
CASSLGWGGTEAFF
TGTGCCAGCAGCTTAGGTTGGGGGGGCACTGAAGCTTTCTTT
>.|TRBV11-2|TRBJ2-6|.
CASSPGSGGANVLTF
TGTGCCAGCAGCCCTGGGTCGGGTGGGGCCAACGTCCTGACTTTC
>.|TRBV2|TRBJ2-7|few
CASRSYEQYF
TGTGCCAGCAGGAGCTACGAGCAGTACTTC
>.|TRBV5-1|TRBJ1-2|many
CASSLARGGGNYGYTF
TGCGCCAGCAGCTTGGCTCGTGGAGGGGGGAACTATGGCTACACCTTC
>.|TRBV5-1|TRBJ1-1|many
CASSLRDPGATEAFF
TGCGCCAGCAGCCTGAGGGATCCAGGGGCCACTGAAGCTTTCTTT
>.|TRBV19|TRBJ1-1|.
CASRRQFGTEAFF
TGTGCCAGTAGGCGACAGTTCGGCACTGAAGCTTTCTTT
>TRBD2|TRBV25-1|TRBJ2-5|.
CASSRRTGRGETQYF
TGTGCCAGCAGTCGAAGGACGGGGAGGGGAGAGACCCAGTACTTC
>.|TRBV7-2|TRBJ2-4|.
CASSPQLAKNIQYF
TGTGCCAGCAGCCCGCAGCTAGCCAAAAACATTCAGTACTTC
>TRBD2|TRBV20-1|TRBJ2-5|few
CSARDYLAVETQYF
TGCAGTGCTAGAGATTACCTAGCGGTGGAGACCCAGTACTTC
>.|TRBV5-1|TRBJ1-1|few
CASVRDGNTEAFF
TGCGCCAGCGTCCGGGACGGGAACACTGAAGCTTTCTTT
>.|TRBV20-1|TRBJ1-5|many
CSARVAESGNQPQHF
TGCAGTGCTAGAGTAGCGGAAAGTGGCAATCAGCCCCAGCATTTT
>.|TRBV20-1|TRBJ1-5|.
CSARGHRLRF
TGCAGTGCTAGAGGGCACAGGTTACGTTTT
>.|TRBV2|TRBJ1-2|.
CASTGTGPNYGYTF
TGTGCCAGCACTGGTACAGGGCCAAACTATGGCTACACCTTC
>.|TRBV19|TRBJ2-1|.
CASSITDEQFF
TGTGCCAGTAGTATCACGGATGAGCAGTTCTTC
>TRBD1|TRBV10-3|TRBJ1-1|.
CATAGQQNTEAFF
TGTGCCACCGCGGGACAGCAGAACACTGAAGCTTTCTTT
>.|TRBV11-2|TRBJ2-5|many
CASSLEGGRSRTQYF
TGTGCCAGCAGCTTAGAAGGGGGGAGGAGCCGGACCCAGTACTTC
>TRBD1|TRBV5-1|TRBJ2-7|few
CASSPGTVLYEQYF
TGCGCCAGCAGCCCAGGGACAGTACTCTACGAGCAGTACTTC
>.|TRBV15|TRBJ1-5|.
CATSRGRSGNQPQHF
TGTGCCACCAGCAGGGGGAGGTCTGGAAATCAGCCCCAGCATTTT
>TRBD2|TRBV2|TRBJ2-3|.
CASTRTSGDTDTQYF
TGTGCCAGCACCCGGACTAGCGGAGACACAGATACGCAGTATTTT
>.|TRBV29-1|TRBJ2-3|.
CSVGVSTDTQYF
TGCAGCGTTGGAGTCAGCACAGATACGCAGTATTTT
>TRBD1|TRBV19|TRBJ2-7|.
CATSPGQVSYEQYF
TGTGCCACCTCTCCCGGACAGGTATCCTACGAGCAGTACTTC
>TRBD1|TRBV9|TRBJ2-5|.
CASSARDRRQETQYF
TGTGCCAGCAGCGCCCGGGACAGGCGTCAAGAGACCCAGTACTTC
>TRBD2|TRBV10-3|TRBJ2-5|.
CAISESWSSGGIQETQYF
TGTGCCATCAGTGAATCTTGGTCTAGCGGGGGCATCCAAGAGACCCAGTACTTC
>.|TRBV9|TRBJ1-3|once
CASSVEGTVSGNTIYF
TGTGCCAGCAGCGTAGAAGGGACGGTCTCTGGAAACACCATATATTTT
>.|TRBV19|TRBJ2-3|once
CASSSLLALTDTQYF
TGTGCCAGTAGTAGTCTGTTAGCCCTCACAGATACGCAGTATTTT
>TRBD2|TRBV15|TRBJ2-7|.
CATSSLAGTHPYEQYF
TGTGCCACCAGCAGCTTAGCGGGGACCCACCCCTACGAGCAGTACTTC
>.|TRBV15|TRBJ1-5|many
CATSRGKHSNQPQHF
TGTGCCACCAGCAGAGGAAAGCATAGCAATCAGCCCCAGCATTTT
>.|TRBV2|TRBJ1-2|once
CASSESSRDYGYTF
TGTGCCAGCAGTGAATCTTCAAGGGACTATGGCTACACCTTC
>.|TRBV19|TRBJ1-2|.
CASTDKVYGYTF
TGTGCCAGTACCGACAAGGTGTATGGCTACACCTTC
>TRBD2|TRBV7-9|TRBJ2-5|.
CASSSLGSLAASETQYF
TGTGCCAGCAGTTCCCTGGGATCTCTAGCGGCGTCAGAGACCCAGTACTTC
>TRBD1|TRBV2|TRBJ2-3|.
CASMGQGGSSESDTQYF
TGTGCCAGCATGGGACAGGGGGGATCTAGCGAGTCAGATACGCAGTATTTT
>.|TRBV9|TRBJ2-7|few
CASSGLGRGGYEQYF
TGTGCCAGCAGCGGCCTTGGCAGGGGGGGCTACGAGCAGTACTTC
>.|TRBV20-1|TRBJ2-7|.
CSAFDYEQYF
TGCAGTGCCTTTGACTACGAGCAGTACTTC
>TRBD1|TRBV2|TRBJ2-5|.
CASGPGTAETQYF
TGTGCCAGCGGTCCCGGGACAGCGGAGACCCAGTACTTC
>.|TRBV7-3|TRBJ1-1|.
CASSFFRRGTEAFF
TGTGCCAGCAGCTTTTTTCGCCGGGGGACTGAAGCTTTCTTT
>.|TRBV5-1|TRBJ1-1|.
CASSLNGMNTEAFF
TGCGCCAGCAGCTTGAACGGGATGAACACTGAAGCTTTCTTT
>TRBD1|TRBV5-1|TRBJ1-2|many
CASSVPGQSYGYTF
TGCGCCAGCAGCGTACCGGGACAGAGCTATGGCTACACCTTC
>TRBD1|TRBV5-1|TRBJ1-1|.
CASSLGRGRDRLAFF
TGCGCCAGCAGCTTGGGCAGGGGGCGCGATAGGTTAGCTTTCTTT
>.|TRBV19|TRBJ1-6|many
CASSVRGGNSPLHF
TGTGCCAGTAGCGTCAGGGGCGGCAATTCACCCCTCCACTTT
>TRBD2|TRBV7-2|TRBJ2-5|.
CASRETSGGLETQYF
TGTGCCAGCAGGGAGACTAGCGGGGGGTTGGAGACCCAGTACTTC